The 25 T cell receptor beta chains listed next were all sequenced from one sample in a study of CD8+ T cells in alopecia areata. RNA was extracted and reverse transcribed into cDNA as the sequencing template. Profiling relied on immunoSEQ multiplex PCR, and the TCRdb table lists in-frame clones only, not all of them. The top ten clones hold around 0.92% of a sample with around 300,000 clones, approximately 60% of them seen once. Sample treatment: oral pan-JAK inhibitor, 5-10 mg twice daily. The sequencing used CD4+ T cells sorted from blood, collected at roughly week 53, from a patient treated with tofacitinib. The receptors shown here come from a human donor with alopecia areata.

V gene TRBV11-2 combines with J gene TRBJ1-1, with D unclear. CDR3 length: 12 amino acids. Germline loops: CDR1 SGHAT, CDR2 FQNNGV. V lost 0 bases to trimming and J lost 8 bases, with 7 bases between them. The CDR3 region is CASSLDSDEAFF. In nucleotides, the CDR3 is TGTGCCAGCAGCTTAGATTCCGACGAAGCTTTCTTT.

The chain combines TRBV7-2 with TRBJ1-6; 8 bases fit TRBD1. CDR1 is SGHTA and CDR2 is FQGNSA in the germline V gene. There are 16 residues in the CDR3. The V segment lost 3 bases and the J segment 7 bases; nucleotides outside the gene matches: 8. CDR3 sequence: CASSFPQGAINSPLHF. For the CDR3, the DNA is TGTGCCAGCAGCTTTCCCCAGGGGGCTATAAATTCACCCCTCCACTTT.

This clone was picked up a small number of times. V is TRBV7-9 and J is TRBJ1-1, with D unclear. V was trimmed by 4 bases and J by 1 base, leaving 7 bases between them. This CDR3 region has 13 residues. CDR1 and CDR2 from the germline V gene are SEHNR and FQNEAQ (reference sequence). CDR3 sequence: CASSSSGNTEAFF. Written as DNA, the CDR3 is TGTGCCAGCAGCTCCAGTGGGAACACTGAAGCTTTCTTT.

The chain recombines TRBV30 with TRBJ1-5; D ambiguous. The germline CDR1 and CDR2 sequences are GTSNPN and SVGIG (reference sequence). V was clipped by 1 base and J by 1 base, with 14 bases between them. CDR3 length: 16 amino acids. The CDR3 DNA follows: TGTGCCTGGAGTGGACGAGCGGGGTGGAGCAATCAGCCCCAGCATTTT. This codes for CAWSGRAGWSNQPQHF.

The rearrangement joins TRBV27 to TRBJ1-1, with a possible D match to TRBD1 (6 bases). Germline V gives CDR1 MNHEY, CDR2 SMNVEV (reference sequence). There are 14 residues in the CDR3. Trimming took off 3 bases at V and 6 bases at J, with 14 bases between the two ends. CDR3 sequence (DNA): TGTGCCAGCAGTTTCCGGGCAGGGGTGGCTGAAGCTTTCTTT. Its protein product is CASSFRAGVAEAFF.

This clone was seen more than once but under ten times. The V gene is TRBV4-2, the J gene TRBJ2-4; D unclear. This CDR3 contains 14 residues. V shed 1 base and J shed 3 bases, with 7 bases lying between them. Germline loops: CDR1 LGHNA, CDR2 YNFKEQ. The CDR3 DNA is TGTGCCAGCAGCCAAGGGGAAGGCAAAAACATTCAGTACTTC. It codes for CASSQGEGKNIQYF.

The CDR3 coding sequence is TGTGCCAGCAGCGTAGAGGAGGGGGGCCGCACAGATACGCAGTATTTT. It translates to CASSVEEGGRTDTQYF. The chain carries TRBV9 and TRBJ2-3, with D perhaps matching TRBD1 or TRBD2 (6 bases each). The CDR3 sequence is 16 residues long. V was clipped by 0 bases and J by 1 base, with 12 bases between them. Germline V lookup: CDR1 SGDLS, CDR2 YYNGEE.

This clone was counted a few times. J is TRBJ2-6 and V is TRBV4-1; D is possibly TRBD1 (7 bases). V shed 4 bases and J shed 0 bases, with 13 bases lying between them. Germline V gene lookup returns CDR1 MGHRA and CDR2 YSYEKL. This CDR3 is 17 amino acids long. For the CDR3, the DNA is TGCGCCAGCAGCCCGGCGGGACAGCTCTCTGGGGCCAACGTCCTGACTTTC. Translation gives CASSPAGQLSGANVLTF.

The genes are TRBV27 and TRBJ1-5; TRBD1 might be the D (5 bases). Germline V gives CDR1 MNHEY, CDR2 SMNVEV (reference sequence). This CDR3 is 15 amino acids long. Between the trimmed V and J ends, which lost 6 bases and 7 bases, there was a span of 19 bases. In nucleotides, the CDR3 is TGTGCCAGCAGACCCCTCGGGGGAACGGGACAGCCCCAGCATTTT. This encodes CASRPLGGTGQPQHF.

The sample holds a few counts of this clone. The chain is built from TRBV6-6 and TRBJ2-5, with 9 bases aligning to TRBD2. The germline V gene encodes CDR1 MNHNY and CDR2 SVGAGI (reference sequence). Trimming removed 2 bases from V and 5 bases from J; junction bases left unmatched: 6. The CDR3 is made up of 15 amino acids. In DNA form, the CDR3 reads TGTGCCAGCAGTTACGCGCGGGGGGGCTGGGAGACCCAGTACTTC. Protein product: CASSYARGGWETQYF.

This clone has a handful of counts. The chain joins TRBV5-6 to TRBJ2-7; TRBD2 is a possible D gene (6 bases). CDR1 SGHDT and CDR2 YYEEEE come from the germline V gene. The V end was cut by 4 bases, the J end by 4 bases, with 18 bases between. This CDR3 contains 15 residues. The CDR3 bases are TGTGCCAGCAGCCAGCCGGGGGACTTGAAATACGAGCAGTACTTC. Its protein is CASSQPGDLKYEQYF.

In its sample, this clone was seen once. V gene TRBV30 combines with J gene TRBJ2-3; 7 bases map to TRBD1. CDR3 length: 16 amino acids. CDR1 is GTSNPN, CDR2 SVGIG, per germline (reference sequence). The V gene end was trimmed by 1 base and the J gene end by 1 base; junction bases not matched to a gene: 8. CDR3 sequence: CAWSAGTVRGTDTQYF. CDR3 in DNA: TGTGCCTGGAGTGCCGGGACAGTTCGAGGCACAGATACGCAGTATTTT.

The rearrangement links TRBV7-2 to TRBJ1-4; D unclear. This CDR3 spans 13 amino acids. V gave up 7 bases and J gave up 8 bases, with 14 bases separating them. Germline values: CDR1 SGHTA, CDR2 FQGNSA. The CDR3 nucleotides read TGTGCCAGCACCGAAGACCGAGGGGAAAAACTGTTTTTT. Protein sequence: CASTEDRGEKLFF.

This clone has more than one count but fewer than ten. J is TRBJ1-1 and V is TRBV7-2; unclear D gene. CDR1 SGHTA and CDR2 FQGNSA come from the germline V gene. V lost 4 bases and J lost 2, with 11 bases in between. This CDR3 has 14 amino acids. CDR3 sequence: CASSSPYKNTEAFF. The CDR3 DNA follows: TGTGCCAGCAGCTCGCCCTATAAAAACACTGAAGCTTTCTTT.

This clone was counted between two and nine times. The J gene is TRBJ2-1, the V gene TRBV10-3; 9 nucleotides line up with TRBD2. From germline, CDR1 is ENHRY and CDR2 SYGVKD. The V gene end was trimmed by 8 bases and the J gene end by 2 bases; junction bases not matched to a gene: 4. This CDR3 is built from 14 residues. The DNA of the CDR3 is TGTGCCATCGGGGGACTAGCCGCCTACAATGAGCAGTTCTTC. It is translated as CAIGGLAAYNEQFF.

V usage is TRBV15 and J usage is TRBJ2-1; TRBD1 agrees at 9 bases. The CDR3 consists of 13 residues. Germline loops: CDR1 LNHNV, CDR2 YYDKDF (reference sequence). The junction had 6 bases not matched to a gene; V was cut back by 5 bases and J by 10 bases. The CDR3 DNA is TGTGCCACCAGCCCGGGACAGGGCTGGGAGCAGTTCTTC. This encodes CATSPGQGWEQFF.

V gene TRBV30 combines with J gene TRBJ2-5; D not resolved. Trimming pared 3 bases from V and 0 bases from J, leaving 5 bases between. CDR1 and CDR2 (germline): GTSNPN, SVGIG (reference sequence). The CDR3 covers 12 residues. The DNA of the CDR3 is TGTGCCTGGAGCCGGTACCAAGAGACCCAGTACTTC. This sequence encodes CAWSRYQETQYF. The full variable domain, rest sourced from reference TRBV30 and TRBJ2-5, is SQTIHQWPATLVQPVGSPLSLECTVEGTSNPNLYWYRQAAGRGLQLLFYSVGIGQISSEVPQNLSASRPQDRQFILSSKKLLLSDSGFYLCAWSRYQETQYFGPGTRLLVL.

J is TRBJ2-3 and V is TRBV4-2; weak D call: TRBD2 (5 bases). V lost 5 bases and J 4 bases, leaving 16 bases between the germline ends. The germline gives CDR1 LGHNA, CDR2 YNFKEQ. This CDR3 region has 15 residues. The CDR3: CASSLGRGRPDTQYF. CDR3 sequence (DNA): TGTGCCAGCAGCTTAGGACGGGGTCGGCCAGATACGCAGTATTTT.

This chain links TRBV6-1 with TRBJ1-1; D not resolved. Germline V gene data show CDR1 as MNHNS and CDR2 as SASEGT. V was cut by 6 bases and J by 0 bases, with 8 bases left in between. This CDR3 is built from 13 residues. The CDR3 here is CASSTRVNTEAFF. In nucleotides, the CDR3 is TGTGCCAGCAGCACCAGAGTGAACACTGAAGCTTTCTTT.

The genes are TRBV30 and TRBJ1-2; D is unclear. V shed 5 bases and J shed 7 bases, with 14 bases lying between them. Germline V gene data show CDR1 as GTSNPN and CDR2 as SVGIG (reference sequence). The length of the CDR3 is 12 residues. DNA of the CDR3: TGTGCCTGGCCCTCCGGCGTCTCTGGCTACACCTTC. It is translated as CAWPSGVSGYTF.

V usage is TRBV30 and J usage is TRBJ1-6; D is unresolved. The germline V and J ends were trimmed by 0 bases and 11 bases, with 17 bases remaining between them. In germline, CDR1 is GTSNPN, CDR2 SVGIG (reference sequence). The CDR3 is 15 residues long. In DNA form, the CDR3 reads TGTGCCTGGAGTGTAAGCCGGAGAGAATTAACACCCCTCCACTTT. This translates into CAWSVSRRELTPLHF.

The chain recombines TRBV19 with TRBJ1-6, with 9 nucleotides matching TRBD1. The CDR3 runs 15 residues. CDR1 LNHDA and CDR2 SQIVND come from the germline V gene (reference sequence). Trimming at V came to 6 bases and at J to 5 bases, leaving 5 bases not matched to a gene. The CDR3 nucleotides are TGTGCCAGTAGGCAGACAGGGGGTAATAATTCACCCCTCCACTTT. Translated, it gives CASRQTGGNNSPLHF.

This sequence joins TRBV27 and TRBJ2-7; maybe TRBD1 (6 bases). The CDR3 extends over 13 amino acids. CDR1 is MNHEY and CDR2 is SMNVEV in the germline V gene (reference sequence). With 5 bases removed from V and 3 bases from J, the gap between germline ends came to 11 bases. This CDR3 is CASSAGQIYEQYF. The CDR3 DNA is TGTGCCAGCAGTGCAGGACAGATCTACGAGCAGTACTTC.

The chain carries TRBV5-4 and TRBJ1-1; no reliable D call. Germline CDR1 is SGHNT and CDR2 is YYREEE (reference sequence). This CDR3 region has 14 residues. Trimming removed 2 bases at V and 1 base at J, with 9 bases between. CDR3 loop: CASSFRQTNTEAFF. CDR3 sequence (DNA): TGTGCCAGCAGCTTTAGGCAGACGAACACTGAAGCTTTCTTT.

The chain is built from TRBV6-5 and TRBJ1-2; TRBD1 matches 8 bases. The J segment lost 3 bases and the V segment lost 6 bases, leaving 9 bases of the junction unmatched. The CDR3 is 15 amino acids. CDR1 is MNHEY, CDR2 SVGAGI, per germline. In nucleotides, the CDR3 is TGTGCCAGCAGGACGCAATCGACAGGGGACTATGGCTACACCTTC. Translation gives CASRTQSTGDYGYTF.